This T cell receptor beta chain derives from a study of CD8+ T cells in alopecia areata. PBMC-derived CD4+ and CD8+ T cells were sorted. To note about this clone: Its specificity is unknown.

Between the trimmed V and J ends, which lost 2 bases and 2 bases, there was a span of 10 bases. This CDR3 spans 14 amino acids. Germline V CDR1 and CDR2: MGHDK, SYGVNS. Overall study findings and caveats: The study also sequences resident alphabeta T cells of normal skin in scalp samples. Mouse data revealed clearer TCR sharing than patient data did, a gap possibly tied to HLA. Especially in alopecia totalis/universalis, lesional scalp showed greater clonality than normal scalp did.

cDNA prepared by RNA extraction and subsequent reverse transcription served as the template for sequencing. Libraries were prepared by immunoSEQ multiplex PCR; TCRdb keeps only in-frame clonotypes and omits some of them. The sample records around 190,000 clones, 56% being singletons. The rearrangement uses TRBV25-1 and TRBJ2-7; no clear D gene. This receptor was taken from a human donor in good health. Sequenced input: CD8+ T cells sorted from blood. In nucleotides, the CDR3 is TGTGCCAGCAGTGAACTGAACTCCCCCTACGAGCAGTACTTC. Its translation: CASSELNSPYEQYF.